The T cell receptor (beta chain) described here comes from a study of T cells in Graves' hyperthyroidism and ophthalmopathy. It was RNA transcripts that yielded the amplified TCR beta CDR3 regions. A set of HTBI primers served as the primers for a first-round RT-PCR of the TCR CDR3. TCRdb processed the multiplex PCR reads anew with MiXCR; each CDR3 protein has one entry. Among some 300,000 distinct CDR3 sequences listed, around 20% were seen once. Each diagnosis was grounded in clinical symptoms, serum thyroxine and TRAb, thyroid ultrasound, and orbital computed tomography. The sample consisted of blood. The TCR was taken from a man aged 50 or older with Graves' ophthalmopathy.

The chain's CDR3 is CAWSSQRDRVSGGQYF. In DNA form, the CDR3 reads TGTGCCTGGAGCTCTCAGCGGGACAGGGTTTCGGGCGGGCAGTACTTC. The chain carries TRBV30 and TRBJ2-7; 9 bases line up with TRBD1. The V gene end was trimmed by 3 bases and the J gene end by 9 bases; junction bases not matched to a gene: 18. The V gene's germline CDR1 is GTSNPN and CDR2 SVGIG (reference sequence). The CDR3 totals 16 residues.